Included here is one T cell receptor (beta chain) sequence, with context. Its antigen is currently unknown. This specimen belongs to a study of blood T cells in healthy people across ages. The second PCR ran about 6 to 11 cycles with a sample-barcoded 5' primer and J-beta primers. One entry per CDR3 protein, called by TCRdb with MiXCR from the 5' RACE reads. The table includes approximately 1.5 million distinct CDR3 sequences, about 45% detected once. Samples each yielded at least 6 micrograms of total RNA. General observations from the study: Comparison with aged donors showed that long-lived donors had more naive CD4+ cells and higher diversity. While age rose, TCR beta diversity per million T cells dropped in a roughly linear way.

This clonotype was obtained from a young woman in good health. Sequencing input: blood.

The DNA for the CDR3 is TGTGCCAGCAGCTTAGTCGGGACAGGGGGCCGGGACTATGGCTACACCTTC. Translating gives CASSLVGTGGRDYGYTF. The V and J genes are TRBV7-2 and TRBJ1-2; 12 bases line up with TRBD1. J was trimmed by 3 bases and V by 1 base; bases with no gene match: 6. This CDR3 is 17 amino acids long. Per the germline V gene, CDR1 is SGHTA and CDR2 is FQGNSA.